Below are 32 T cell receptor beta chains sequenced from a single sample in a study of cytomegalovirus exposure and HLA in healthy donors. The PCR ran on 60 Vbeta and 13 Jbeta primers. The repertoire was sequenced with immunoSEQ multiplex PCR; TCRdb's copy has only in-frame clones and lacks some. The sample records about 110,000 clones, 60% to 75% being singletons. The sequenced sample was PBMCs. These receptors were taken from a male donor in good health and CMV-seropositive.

CDR3 region: CASSRQSREAFF. The CDR3 bases are TGTGCCAGCAGTAGACAGTCCAGAGAAGCTTTCTTT. This rearrangement joins TRBV28 to TRBJ1-1; possibly TRBD1 for D (5 bases). V was pared by 5 bases and J by 8 bases, with 12 bases between. This CDR3 has 12 amino acids. Per the germline V gene, CDR1 is MDHEN and CDR2 is SYDVKM. Full variable domain (outside the CDR3, taken from reference TRBV28 and TRBJ1-1): DVKVTQSSRYLVKRTGEKVFLECVQDMDHENMFWYRQDPGLGLRLIYFSYDVKMKEKGDIPEGYSVSREKKERFSLILESASTNQTSMYLCASSRQSREAFFGQGTRLTVV.

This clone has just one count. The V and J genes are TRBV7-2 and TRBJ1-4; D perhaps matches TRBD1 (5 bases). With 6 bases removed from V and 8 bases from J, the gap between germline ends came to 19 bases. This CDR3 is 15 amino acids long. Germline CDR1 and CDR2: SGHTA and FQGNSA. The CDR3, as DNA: TGTGCCAGCAGTTCCGGCCCGACAGAGATAGAAAAACTGTTTTTT. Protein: CASSSGPTEIEKLFF.

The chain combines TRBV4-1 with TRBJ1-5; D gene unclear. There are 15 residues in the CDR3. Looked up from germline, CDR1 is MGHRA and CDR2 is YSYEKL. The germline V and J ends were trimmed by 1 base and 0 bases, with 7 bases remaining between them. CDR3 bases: TGCGCCAGCAGCCAAGCGGTGCTTAGCAATCAGCCCCAGCATTTT. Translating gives CASSQAVLSNQPQHF.

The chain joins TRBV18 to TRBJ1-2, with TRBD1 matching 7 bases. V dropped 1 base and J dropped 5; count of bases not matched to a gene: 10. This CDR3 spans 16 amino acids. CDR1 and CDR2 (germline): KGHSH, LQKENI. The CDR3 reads CASSPLANRGDYGYTF. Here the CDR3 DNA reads TGTGCCAGCTCACCACTCGCGAACAGGGGAGATTATGGCTACACCTTC.

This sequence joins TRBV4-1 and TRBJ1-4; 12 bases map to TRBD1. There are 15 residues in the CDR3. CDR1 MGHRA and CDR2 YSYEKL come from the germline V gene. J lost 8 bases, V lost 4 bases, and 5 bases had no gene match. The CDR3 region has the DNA TGCGCCAGCAGCCCCGGGGACAGGGGGCCGGAAAAACTGTTTTTT. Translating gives CASSPGDRGPEKLFF.

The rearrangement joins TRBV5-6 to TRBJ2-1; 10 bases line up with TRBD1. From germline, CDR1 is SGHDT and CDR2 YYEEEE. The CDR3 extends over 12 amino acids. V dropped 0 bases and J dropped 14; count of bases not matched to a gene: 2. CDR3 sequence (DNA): TGTGCCAGCAGCTTGGATGGGACAGGGGAGTTCTTC. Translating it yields CASSLDGTGEFF. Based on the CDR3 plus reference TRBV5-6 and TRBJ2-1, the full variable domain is DAGVTQSPTHLIKTRGQQVTLRCSPKSGHDTVSWYQQALGQGPQFIFQYYEEEERQRGNFPDRFSGHQFPNYSSELNVNALLLGDSALYLCASSLDGTGEFFGPGTRLTVL.

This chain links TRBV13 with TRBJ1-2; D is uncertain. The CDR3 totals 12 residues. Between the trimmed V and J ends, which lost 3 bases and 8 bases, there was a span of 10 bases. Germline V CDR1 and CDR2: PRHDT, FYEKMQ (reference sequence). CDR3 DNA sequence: TGTGCCAGCAGCTTCCGGGGAGGAGGCTACACCTTC. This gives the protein CASSFRGGGYTF.

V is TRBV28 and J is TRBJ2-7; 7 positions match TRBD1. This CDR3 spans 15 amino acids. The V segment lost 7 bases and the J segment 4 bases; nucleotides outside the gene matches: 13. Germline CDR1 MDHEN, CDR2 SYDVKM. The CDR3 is CASISYRDRLYEQYF. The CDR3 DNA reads TGTGCCAGCATATCCTACCGGGACAGACTATACGAGCAGTACTTC.

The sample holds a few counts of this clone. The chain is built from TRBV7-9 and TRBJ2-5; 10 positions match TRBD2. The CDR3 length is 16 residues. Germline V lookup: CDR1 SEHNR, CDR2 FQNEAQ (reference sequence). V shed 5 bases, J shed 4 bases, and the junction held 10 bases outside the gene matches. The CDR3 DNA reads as TGTGCCAGCAGCCCCCGGCTAGCGGGAGCTATAGAGACCCAGTACTTC. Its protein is CASSPRLAGAIETQYF.

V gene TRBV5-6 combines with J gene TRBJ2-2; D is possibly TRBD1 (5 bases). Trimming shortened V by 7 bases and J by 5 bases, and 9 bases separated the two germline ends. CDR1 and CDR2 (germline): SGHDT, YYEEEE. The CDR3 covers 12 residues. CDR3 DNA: TGTGCCAGCCACAGGCGAACCGGGGAGCTGTTTTTT. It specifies CASHRRTGELFF.

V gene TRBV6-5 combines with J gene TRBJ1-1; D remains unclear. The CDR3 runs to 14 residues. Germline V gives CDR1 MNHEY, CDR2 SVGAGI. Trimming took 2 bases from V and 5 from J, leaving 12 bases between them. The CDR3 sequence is CASSYPGLRTEAFF. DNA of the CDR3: TGTGCCAGCAGTTACCCCGGGTTGCGGACTGAAGCTTTCTTT.

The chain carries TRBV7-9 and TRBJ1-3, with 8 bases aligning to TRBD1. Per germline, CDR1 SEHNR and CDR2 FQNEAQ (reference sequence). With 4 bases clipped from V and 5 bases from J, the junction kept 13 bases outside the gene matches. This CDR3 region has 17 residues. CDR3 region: CASSSPRVDRGRNTIYF. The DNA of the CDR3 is TGTGCCAGCAGCTCACCCCGCGTAGACAGGGGAAGAAACACCATATATTTT.

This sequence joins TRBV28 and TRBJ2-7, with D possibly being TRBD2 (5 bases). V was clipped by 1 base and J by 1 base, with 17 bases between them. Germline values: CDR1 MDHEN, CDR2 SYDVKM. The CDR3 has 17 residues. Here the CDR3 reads CASSLSIGVFWSYEQYF. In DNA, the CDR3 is TGTGCCAGCAGTTTATCAATCGGGGTGTTTTGGTCCTACGAGCAGTACTTC. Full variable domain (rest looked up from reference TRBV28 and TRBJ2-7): DVKVTQSSRYLVKRTGEKVFLECVQDMDHENMFWYRQDPGLGLRLIYFSYDVKMKEKGDIPEGYSVSREKKERFSLILESASTNQTSMYLCASSLSIGVFWSYEQYFGPGTRLTVT.

CDR3 protein: CASGTSGFYEQYF. CDR3 nucleotides: TGTGCCAGCGGGACTAGCGGATTCTACGAGCAGTACTTC. V gene TRBV7-9 combines with J gene TRBJ2-7, with 11 bases fitting TRBD2. This CDR3 spans 13 amino acids. With 8 bases clipped from V and 3 bases from J, the junction kept 3 bases outside the gene matches. From germline, CDR1 is SEHNR and CDR2 FQNEAQ (reference sequence).

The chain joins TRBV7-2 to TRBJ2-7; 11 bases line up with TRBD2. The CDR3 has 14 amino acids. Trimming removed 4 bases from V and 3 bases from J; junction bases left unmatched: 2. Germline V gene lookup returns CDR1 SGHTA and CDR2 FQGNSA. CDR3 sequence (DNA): TGTGCCAGCAGCTCTAGCGGGGGGTACTACGAGCAGTACTTC. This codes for CASSSSGGYYEQYF.

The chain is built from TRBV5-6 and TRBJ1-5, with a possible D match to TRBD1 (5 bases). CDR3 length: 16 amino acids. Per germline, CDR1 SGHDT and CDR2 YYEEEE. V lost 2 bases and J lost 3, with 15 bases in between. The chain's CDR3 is CASSLRQLGFNQPQHF. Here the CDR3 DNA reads TGTGCCAGCAGCTTAAGACAGCTTGGGTTCAATCAGCCCCAGCATTTT.

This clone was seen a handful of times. The CDR3 sequence: CASSSTTGEFYNEQFF. CDR3 DNA: TGTGCCAGCAGCTCCACGACAGGGGAGTTCTACAATGAGCAGTTCTTC. The chain recombines TRBV28 with TRBJ2-1, with TRBD1 matching 8 bases. The CDR3 extends over 16 amino acids. From germline, CDR1 is MDHEN and CDR2 SYDVKM. V lost 6 bases to trimming and J lost 3 bases; unmatched junction nucleotides: 10.

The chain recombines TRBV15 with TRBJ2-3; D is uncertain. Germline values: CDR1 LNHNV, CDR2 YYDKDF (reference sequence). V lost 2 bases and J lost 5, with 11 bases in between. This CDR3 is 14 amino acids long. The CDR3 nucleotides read TGTGCCACCAGCAGACCCCCGCGTCAAGATACGCAGTATTTT. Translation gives CATSRPPRQDTQYF.

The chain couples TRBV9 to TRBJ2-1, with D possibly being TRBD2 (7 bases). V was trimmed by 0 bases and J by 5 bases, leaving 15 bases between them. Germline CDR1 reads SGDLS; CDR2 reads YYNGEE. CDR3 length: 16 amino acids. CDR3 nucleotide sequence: TGTGCCAGCAGCGTAGTGGTGGGGGGGGGCGACAATGAGCAGTTCTTC. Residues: CASSVVVGGGDNEQFF.

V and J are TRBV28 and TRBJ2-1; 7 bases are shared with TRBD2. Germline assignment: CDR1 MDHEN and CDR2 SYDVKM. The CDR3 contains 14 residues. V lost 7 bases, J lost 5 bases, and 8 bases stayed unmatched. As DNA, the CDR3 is TGTGCCAGCAAGTTGGGCGGGACTAACAATGAGCAGTTCTTC. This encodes CASKLGGTNNEQFF.

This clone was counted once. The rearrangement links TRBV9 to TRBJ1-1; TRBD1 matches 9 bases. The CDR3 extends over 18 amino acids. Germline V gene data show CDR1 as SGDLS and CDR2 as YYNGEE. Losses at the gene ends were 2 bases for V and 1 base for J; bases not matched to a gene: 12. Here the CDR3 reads CASSVGPVGQGGNTEAFF. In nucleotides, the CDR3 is TGTGCCAGCAGCGTCGGCCCCGTGGGACAGGGAGGGAACACTGAAGCTTTCTTT.

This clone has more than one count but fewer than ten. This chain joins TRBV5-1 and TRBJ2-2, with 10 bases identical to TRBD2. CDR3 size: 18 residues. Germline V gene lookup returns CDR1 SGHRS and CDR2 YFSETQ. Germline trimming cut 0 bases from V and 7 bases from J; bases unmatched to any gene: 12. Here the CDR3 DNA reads TGCGCCAGCAGCTTGGGAGTGTCAAGCGGGAGGGCCAACGGGGAGCTGTTTTTT. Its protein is CASSLGVSSGRANGELFF.

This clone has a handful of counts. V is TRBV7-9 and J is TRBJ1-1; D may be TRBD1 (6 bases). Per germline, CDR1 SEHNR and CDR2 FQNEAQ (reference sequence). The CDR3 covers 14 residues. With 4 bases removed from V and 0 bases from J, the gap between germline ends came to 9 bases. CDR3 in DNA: TGTGCCAGCAGCTCTAGGGACATGAACACTGAAGCTTTCTTT. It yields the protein CASSSRDMNTEAFF.

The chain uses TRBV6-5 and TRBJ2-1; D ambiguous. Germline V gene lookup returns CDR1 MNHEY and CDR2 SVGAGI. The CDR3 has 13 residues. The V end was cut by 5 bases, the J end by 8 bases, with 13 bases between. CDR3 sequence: CASSLQVRYEQFF. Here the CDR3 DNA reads TGTGCCAGCAGTCTGCAGGTGCGCTATGAGCAGTTCTTC.

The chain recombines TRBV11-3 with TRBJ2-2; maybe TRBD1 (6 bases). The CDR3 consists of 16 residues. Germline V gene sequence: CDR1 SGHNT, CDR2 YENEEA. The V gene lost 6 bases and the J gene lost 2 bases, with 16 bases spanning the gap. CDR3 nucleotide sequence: TGTGCCAGCAGTGTTTTACAGGGAGTTAACACCGGGGAGCTGTTTTTT. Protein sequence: CASSVLQGVNTGELFF.

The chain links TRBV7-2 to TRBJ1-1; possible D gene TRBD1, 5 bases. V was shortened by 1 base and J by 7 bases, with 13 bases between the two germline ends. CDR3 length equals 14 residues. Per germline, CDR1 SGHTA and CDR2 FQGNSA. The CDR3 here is CASSLEVRGVEAFF. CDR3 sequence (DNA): TGTGCCAGCAGCTTAGAGGTTCGGGGGGTTGAAGCTTTCTTT.

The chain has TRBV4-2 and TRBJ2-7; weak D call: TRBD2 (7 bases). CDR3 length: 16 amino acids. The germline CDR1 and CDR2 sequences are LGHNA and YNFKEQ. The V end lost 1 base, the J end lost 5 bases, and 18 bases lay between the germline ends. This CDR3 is CASSQGAGGRFHEQYF. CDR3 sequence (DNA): TGTGCCAGCAGCCAAGGGGCCGGGGGGCGCTTCCACGAGCAGTACTTC.

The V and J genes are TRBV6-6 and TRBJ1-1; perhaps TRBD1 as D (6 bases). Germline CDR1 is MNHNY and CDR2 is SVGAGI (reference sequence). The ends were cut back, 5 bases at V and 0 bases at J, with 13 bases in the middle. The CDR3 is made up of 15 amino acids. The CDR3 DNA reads TGTGCCAGCAGTCACCCAGGACAGATGAACACTGAAGCTTTCTTT. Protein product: CASSHPGQMNTEAFF.

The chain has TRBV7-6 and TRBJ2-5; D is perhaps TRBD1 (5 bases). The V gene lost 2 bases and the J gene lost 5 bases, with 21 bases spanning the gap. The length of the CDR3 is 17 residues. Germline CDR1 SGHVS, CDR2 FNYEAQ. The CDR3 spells CASSLRVGAGPWETQYF. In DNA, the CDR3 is TGTGCCAGCAGCTTAAGGGTTGGCGCAGGGCCATGGGAGACCCAGTACTTC.

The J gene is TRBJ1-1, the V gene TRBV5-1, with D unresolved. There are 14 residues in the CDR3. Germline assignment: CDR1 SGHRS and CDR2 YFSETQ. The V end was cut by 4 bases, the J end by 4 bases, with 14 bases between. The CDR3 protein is CASSRSVEGTEAFF. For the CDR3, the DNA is TGCGCCAGCAGCCGATCGGTCGAGGGCACTGAAGCTTTCTTT. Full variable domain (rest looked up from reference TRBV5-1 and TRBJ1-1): KAGVTQTPRYLIKTRGQQVTLSCSPISGHRSVSWYQQTPGQGLQFLFEYFSETQRNKGNFPGRFSGRQFSNSRSEMNVSTLELGDSALYLCASSRSVEGTEAFFGQGTRLTVV.

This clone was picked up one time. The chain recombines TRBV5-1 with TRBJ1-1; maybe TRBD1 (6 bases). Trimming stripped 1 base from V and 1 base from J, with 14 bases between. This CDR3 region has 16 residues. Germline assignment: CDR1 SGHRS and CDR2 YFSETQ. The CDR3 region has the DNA TGCGCCAGCAGCTTGCTAGTGGCAGGGGCGAACACTGAAGCTTTCTTT. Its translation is CASSLLVAGANTEAFF.

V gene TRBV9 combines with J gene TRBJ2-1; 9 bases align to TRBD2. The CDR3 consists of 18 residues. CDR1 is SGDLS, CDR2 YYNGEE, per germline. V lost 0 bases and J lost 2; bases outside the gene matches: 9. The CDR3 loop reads CASSVVASGIGAYNEQFF. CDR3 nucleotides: TGTGCCAGCAGCGTAGTAGCTAGCGGGATAGGTGCCTACAATGAGCAGTTCTTC.